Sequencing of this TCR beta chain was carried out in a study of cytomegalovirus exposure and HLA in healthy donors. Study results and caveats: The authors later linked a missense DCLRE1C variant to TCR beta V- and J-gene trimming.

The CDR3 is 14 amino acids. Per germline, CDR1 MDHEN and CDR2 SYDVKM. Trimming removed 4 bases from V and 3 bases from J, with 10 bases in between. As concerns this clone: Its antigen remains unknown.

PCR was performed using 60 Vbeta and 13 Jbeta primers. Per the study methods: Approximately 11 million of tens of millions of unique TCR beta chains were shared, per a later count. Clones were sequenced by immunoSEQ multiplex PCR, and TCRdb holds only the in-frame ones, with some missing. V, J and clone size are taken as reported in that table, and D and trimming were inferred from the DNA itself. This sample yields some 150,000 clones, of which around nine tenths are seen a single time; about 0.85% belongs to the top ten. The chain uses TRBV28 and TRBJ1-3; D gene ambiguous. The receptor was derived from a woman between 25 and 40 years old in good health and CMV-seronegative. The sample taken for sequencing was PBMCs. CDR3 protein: CASSSSGFGNTIYF. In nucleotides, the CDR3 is TGTGCCAGCAGTTCATCAGGATTTGGAAACACCATATATTTT.